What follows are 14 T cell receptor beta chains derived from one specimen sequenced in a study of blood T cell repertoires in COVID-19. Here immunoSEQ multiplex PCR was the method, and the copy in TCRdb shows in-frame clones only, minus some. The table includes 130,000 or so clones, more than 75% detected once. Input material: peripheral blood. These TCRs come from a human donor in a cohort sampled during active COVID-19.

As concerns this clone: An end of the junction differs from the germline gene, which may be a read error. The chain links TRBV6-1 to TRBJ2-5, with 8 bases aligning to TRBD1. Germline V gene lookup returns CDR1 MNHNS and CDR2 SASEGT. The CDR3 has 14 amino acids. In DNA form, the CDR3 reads TGTGCCAGCAGTGAAAGGCAGGGGGCAGAGTCCCAGTACTTC. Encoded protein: CASSERQGAESQYF.

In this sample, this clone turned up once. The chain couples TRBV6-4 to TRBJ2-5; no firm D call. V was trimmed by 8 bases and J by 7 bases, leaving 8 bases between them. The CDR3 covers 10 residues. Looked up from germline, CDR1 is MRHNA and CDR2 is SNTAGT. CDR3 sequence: CASPVWTQYF. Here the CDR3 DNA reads TGTGCCAGCCCAGTTTGGACCCAGTACTTC.

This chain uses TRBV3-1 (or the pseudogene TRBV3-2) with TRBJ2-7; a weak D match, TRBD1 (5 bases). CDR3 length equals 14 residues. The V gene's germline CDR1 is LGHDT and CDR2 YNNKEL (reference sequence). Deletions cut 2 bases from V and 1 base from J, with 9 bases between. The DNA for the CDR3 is TGTGCCAGCAGCCAACGACAGTATTCCTACGAGCAGTACTTC. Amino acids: CASSQRQYSYEQYF.

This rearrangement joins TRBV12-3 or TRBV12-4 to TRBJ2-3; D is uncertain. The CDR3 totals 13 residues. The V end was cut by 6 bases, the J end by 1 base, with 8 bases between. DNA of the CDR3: TGTGCCAGCAGGGCCCGGGGCACAGATACGCAGTATTTT. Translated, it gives CASRARGTDTQYF.

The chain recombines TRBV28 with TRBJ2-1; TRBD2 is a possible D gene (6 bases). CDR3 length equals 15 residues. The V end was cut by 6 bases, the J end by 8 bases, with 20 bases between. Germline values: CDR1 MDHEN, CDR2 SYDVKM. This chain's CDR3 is CASSSTSSGVYEQFF. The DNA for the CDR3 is TGTGCCAGCAGCTCAACTAGCTCCGGGGTTTATGAGCAGTTCTTC.

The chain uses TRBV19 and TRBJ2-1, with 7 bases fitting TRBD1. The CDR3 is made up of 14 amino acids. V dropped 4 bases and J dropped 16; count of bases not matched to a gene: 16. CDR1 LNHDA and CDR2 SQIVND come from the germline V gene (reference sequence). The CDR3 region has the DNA TGTGCCAGTAGTACTCTCGAACCCACAGGGGCGTCTTTCTTC. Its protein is CASSTLEPTGASFF.

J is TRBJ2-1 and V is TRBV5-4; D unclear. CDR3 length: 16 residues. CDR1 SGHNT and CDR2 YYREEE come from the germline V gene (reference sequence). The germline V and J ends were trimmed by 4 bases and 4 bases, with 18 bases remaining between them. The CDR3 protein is CASSRSSEPLYNEQFF. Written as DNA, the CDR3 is TGTGCCAGCAGCCGCTCGAGCGAGCCCTTATACAATGAGCAGTTCTTC. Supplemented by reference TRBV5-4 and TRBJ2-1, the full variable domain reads ETGVTQSPTHLIKTRGQQVTLRCSSQSGHNTVSWYQQALGQGPQFIFQYYREEENGRGNFPPRFSGLQFPNYSSELNVNALELDDSALYLCASSRSSEPLYNEQFFGPGTRLTVL.

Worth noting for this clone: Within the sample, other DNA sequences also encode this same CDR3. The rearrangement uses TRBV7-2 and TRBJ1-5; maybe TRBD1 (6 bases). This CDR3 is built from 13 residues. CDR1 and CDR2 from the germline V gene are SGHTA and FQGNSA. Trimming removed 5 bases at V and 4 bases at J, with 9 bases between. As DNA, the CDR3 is TGTGCCAGCAGCCCGGACAGAAATCAGCCCCAGCATTTT. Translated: CASSPDRNQPQHF.

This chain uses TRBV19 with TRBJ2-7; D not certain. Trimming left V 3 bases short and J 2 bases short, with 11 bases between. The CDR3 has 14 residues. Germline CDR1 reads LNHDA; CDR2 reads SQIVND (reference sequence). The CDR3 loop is CASSIAGLPYEQYF. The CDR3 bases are TGTGCCAGTAGTATTGCCGGGTTACCCTACGAGCAGTACTTC.

Written as DNA, the CDR3 is TGTGCCAGCAGTTGGAGCGGGCGAAATGAAAAACTGTTTTTT. Its protein product is CASSWSGRNEKLFF. V and J are TRBV2 and TRBJ1-4; D gene uncertain. This CDR3 is 14 amino acids long. Germline assignment: CDR1 SNHLY and CDR2 FYNNEI. V lost 5 bases to trimming and J lost 5 bases, with 12 bases between them.

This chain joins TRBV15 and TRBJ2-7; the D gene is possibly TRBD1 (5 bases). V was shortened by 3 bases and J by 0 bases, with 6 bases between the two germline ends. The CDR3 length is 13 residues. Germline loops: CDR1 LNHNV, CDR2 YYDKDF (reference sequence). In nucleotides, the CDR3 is TGTGCCACCAGCAGGGGGCTCTCCTACGAGCAGTACTTC. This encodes CATSRGLSYEQYF.

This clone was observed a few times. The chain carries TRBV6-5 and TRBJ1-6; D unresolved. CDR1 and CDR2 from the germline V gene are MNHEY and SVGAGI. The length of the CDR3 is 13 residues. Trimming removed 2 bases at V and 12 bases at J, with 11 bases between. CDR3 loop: CASSYAPRRPLHF. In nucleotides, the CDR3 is TGTGCCAGCAGTTACGCGCCTCGAAGACCCCTCCACTTT.

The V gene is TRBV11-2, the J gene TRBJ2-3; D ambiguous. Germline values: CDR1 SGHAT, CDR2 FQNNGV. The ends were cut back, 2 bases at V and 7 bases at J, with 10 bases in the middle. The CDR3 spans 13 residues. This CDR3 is CASSLYDGYTQYF. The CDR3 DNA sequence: TGTGCCAGCAGCTTATACGACGGGTATACGCAGTATTTT.

The CDR3 DNA reads TGCGCCAGCAGCCCCGAACAGGGAAACACCGGGGAGCTGTTTTTT. As protein: CASSPEQGNTGELFF. This chain uses TRBV5-1 with TRBJ2-2, with a weak D call TRBD1 (6 bases). Germline V gives CDR1 SGHRS, CDR2 YFSETQ. The CDR3 has 15 residues. V gave up 4 bases and J gave up 2 bases, with 12 bases separating them.